This TCR beta chain was obtained from a study of blood T cell repertoires in COVID-19. Study-level information: T cells, B-cell-depleted T cells, or PBMCs supplied cDNA or gDNA.

TCRdb's copy holds only in-frame clones and misses some; the assay was immunoSEQ multiplex PCR. The table lists some 380,000 clones, roughly 87% of them singletons, with around 2.1% in the top ten. The sequenced material came from PBMCs or T cells enriched from blood (not recorded which). The TCR sequence derives from a woman aged 40 to 55 with acute COVID-19.

The CDR3 protein is CASSPGKESSLNIYSGNTIYF. CDR3 coding DNA: TGCGCCAGCAGTCCAGGGAAGGAATCCTCCCTAAACATCTACTCTGGAAACACCATATATTTT. The rearrangement uses TRBV23-1 and TRBJ1-3; tentative D call: TRBD1 (5 bases). TRBV23-1 is filed as an ORF, its function uncertain. V was trimmed by 4 bases and J by 0 bases, leaving 28 bases between them. The CDR3 covers 21 residues.